This T cell receptor beta chain originates from a study of low-dose radiotherapy and immunotherapy resistance in tumors. Study-level background: Every 2 weeks, cohort 1 got 0.5 Gy, reaching 6.5 Gy to the planning target volume.

Each patient who was eligible had an advanced solid tumor with no tumor-infiltrating lymphocytes. V was pared by 0 bases and J by 3 bases, with 11 bases between. Germline V lookup: CDR1 GTSNPN, CDR2 SVGIG (reference sequence). There are 14 residues in the CDR3. Priming of first-strand cDNA relied on TRAV- and TRBV-specific primers (covering alpha and beta chains). TCRs were put through 20 PCR cycles of amplification with Phusion. A constant-region primer and the V-primer adapter served as the primer pair. TCRdb analysed the reads with MiXCR anew, one entry per CDR3 protein. Of 16,000 or so distinct CDR3 sequences listed, 74% are singletons.

This rearrangement joins TRBV30 to TRBJ2-5; possible D gene TRBD1, 6 bases. The receptor comes from a human donor with advanced metastatic prostate, ovarian, gallbladder or colorectal cancer (not recorded which). This table probably holds off-target reads from a library built for another chain. The CDR3 bases are TGTGCCTGGAGTGTAACAGGGTCAGAAGAGACCCAGTACTTC. This gives the protein CAWSVTGSEETQYF.